These 13 T cell receptor beta chains were sequenced from one sample in a study of OX40 agonist ivuxolimab in advanced cancers. The data were produced by immunoSEQ multiplex PCR, yet TCRdb's version contains in-frame clones alone and is incomplete. Counted here are 60,000 to 80,000 clones, roughly four fifths occurring once; the ten biggest clones make up roughly 4.2%. Sample: CD4+ or CD8+ T cells sorted from blood, taken in a trial of the OX40 agonist ivuxolimab. These receptors all come from an adult with an advanced solid tumor such as melanoma, head and neck, liver or kidney cancer.

The chain carries TRBV9 and TRBJ1-1; D remains unclear. Germline-derived CDR1 and CDR2 are SGDLS and YYNGEE. The CDR3 runs 13 residues. V was pared by 3 bases and J by 6 bases, with 12 bases between. The CDR3 DNA reads as TGTGCCAGCAGCGCCATTGGATACGCTGAAGCTTTCTTT. It encodes CASSAIGYAEAFF.

The V gene is TRBV7-6, the J gene TRBJ2-7; 11 bases line up with TRBD2. V dropped 1 base and J dropped 4; count of bases not matched to a gene: 9. Germline-derived CDR1 and CDR2 are SGHVS and FNYEAQ. This CDR3 comprises 17 residues. This chain's CDR3 is CASSLGSGGAFSYEQYF. In DNA, the CDR3 is TGTGCCAGCAGCTTAGGTAGCGGGGGGGCATTTTCATACGAGCAGTACTTC.

This clone was seen more than once but under ten times. V is TRBV19 and J is TRBJ1-2; D may be TRBD1 (6 bases). V lost 4 bases and J lost 5, with 17 bases in between. The V gene's germline CDR1 is LNHDA and CDR2 SQIVND (reference sequence). The CDR3 totals 15 residues. CDR3 bases: TGTGCCAGTAGTACCCCCGAAACAGGGCGGTATGGCTACACCTTC. Amino acids: CASSTPETGRYGYTF. Full variable domain (remainder filled in from reference TRBV19 and TRBJ1-2): DGGITQSPKYLFRKEGQNVTLSCEQNLNHDAMYWYRQDPGQGLRLIYYSQIVNDFQKGDIAEGYSVSREKKESFPLTVTSAQKNPTAFYLCASSTPETGRYGYTFGSGTRLTVV.

This clone was counted between two and nine times. The chain links TRBV12-5 to TRBJ2-7; D is undetermined. The CDR3 contains 14 residues. The germline CDR1 and CDR2 sequences are LGHNT and FRNRAP. V was shortened by 2 bases and J by 4 bases, with 12 bases between the two germline ends. DNA for the CDR3: TGTGCTAGTGGTTTGCCTCGGACCTCTTACGAGCAGTACTTC. The encoded protein is CASGLPRTSYEQYF. Full variable domain (rest looked up from reference TRBV12-5 and TRBJ2-7): DARVTQTPRHKVTEMGQEVTMRCQPILGHNTVFWYRQTMMQGLELLAYFRNRAPLDDSGMPKDRFSAEMPDATLATLKIQPSEPRDSAVYFCASGLPRTSYEQYFGPGTRLTVT.

The chain employs TRBV25-1 and TRBJ2-3; D ambiguous. Trimming stripped 3 bases from V and 0 bases from J, with 7 bases between. The germline CDR1 and CDR2 sequences are MGHDK and SYGVNS. This CDR3 is 14 amino acids long. DNA for the CDR3: TGTGCCAGCAGTGAGTCGGGTAGCACAGATACGCAGTATTTT. Encoded protein: CASSESGSTDTQYF. Drawing the rest from reference TRBV25-1 and TRBJ2-3, the complete variable domain is EADIYQTPRYLVIGTGKKITLECSQTMGHDKMYWYQQDPGMELHLIHYSYGVNSTEKGDLSSESTVSRIRTEHFPLTLESARPSHTSQYLCASSESGSTDTQYFGPGTRLTVL.

The chain carries TRBV4-1 and TRBJ2-2; D perhaps matches TRBD2 (5 bases). V was clipped by 1 base and J by 6 bases, with 9 bases between them. The CDR3 consists of 14 residues. Germline-derived CDR1 and CDR2 are MGHRA and YSYEKL. DNA for the CDR3: TGCGCCAGCAGCCAAGGAGGGTTGGCCGGGGAGCTGTTTTTT. This codes for CASSQGGLAGELFF.

CDR3 bases: TGTGCCAGCAGAAACAGGGTGGTCGCGACTGAAGCTTTCTTT. Its translation is CASRNRVVATEAFF. The J gene is TRBJ1-1, the V gene TRBV4-2; tentatively, D is TRBD1 (6 bases). CDR1 LGHNA and CDR2 YNFKEQ come from the germline V gene. V lost 6 bases and J lost 5, with 16 bases in between. CDR3 length equals 14 residues.

As to this clone: Germline and junction disagree at one end, which may indicate a read error. The chain uses TRBV7-7 and TRBJ2-3; possibly TRBD1 for D (5 bases). The CDR3 has 14 amino acids. The germline V gene has CDR1 SSHAT and CDR2 FNYEAQ (reference sequence). Here the CDR3 DNA reads TGTGCTAGCAGCGCGACAGCTAGCACAGATACGCAGTATTTT. Encoded protein: CASSATASTDTQYF.

V usage is TRBV6-1 and J usage is TRBJ1-2; the D gene is possibly TRBD1 (6 bases). The germline CDR1 and CDR2 sequences are MNHNS and SASEGT. The CDR3 totals 13 residues. Trimming left V 4 bases short and J 4 bases short, with 10 bases between. The CDR3 nucleotides read TGTGCCAGCAGTGGACAGGCCCGCTATGGCTACACCTTC. It specifies CASSGQARYGYTF.

This clone has just one count. The chain couples TRBV5-1 to TRBJ2-7, with 7 bases that match TRBD1. Trimming removed 4 bases from V and 2 bases from J; junction bases left unmatched: 9. CDR3 size: 15 residues. Germline V lookup: CDR1 SGHRS, CDR2 YFSETQ. CDR3 sequence (DNA): TGCGCCAGCAGCCCGGGGACAGTTGAGACCTACGAGCAGTACTTC. This codes for CASSPGTVETYEQYF.

This clone was counted a few times. J is TRBJ2-7 and V is TRBV19; D unresolved. The CDR3 is 16 residues long. The germline gives CDR1 LNHDA, CDR2 SQIVND (reference sequence). V lost 5 bases to trimming and J lost 6 bases, with 23 bases between them. The CDR3 DNA reads as TGTGCCAGTAGTCTTACTTCGCCGTCACCCCTCTCCGAGCAGTACTTC. It translates to CASSLTSPSPLSEQYF.

This rearrangement joins TRBV15 to TRBJ2-5, with no clear D. Germline V gene data show CDR1 as LNHNV and CDR2 as YYDKDF (reference sequence). The CDR3 covers 12 residues. V was pared by 0 bases and J by 5 bases, with 4 bases between. In nucleotides, the CDR3 is TGTGCCACCAGCAGAGATTTGGAGACCCAGTACTTC. This codes for CATSRDLETQYF.

The genes are TRBV6-1 and TRBJ1-2, with 8 bases lining up with TRBD1. Germline V gives CDR1 MNHNS, CDR2 SASEGT. V shed 3 bases and J 8 bases; nucleotides not matched to a gene: 5. The CDR3 sequence is 13 residues long. The CDR3 nucleotides are TGTGCCAGCAGTGACAGGGGGCCCCTGGGCTACACCTTC. Encoded protein: CASSDRGPLGYTF.